The rows below give T cell receptor beta chains drawn from one sample of a study of control samples from healthy donors and cancer patients. Some clones are missing from TCRdb's copy, which holds only in-frame ones; the method was immunoSEQ multiplex PCR. The data show 100,000 to 150,000 clones, about nine tenths seen once. Specimen: blood. Every receptor here comes from a man in his forties in good health. The CDR3 runs from the conserved cysteine through the conserved F or W. Fields, in order: clone size, V gene, D gene, J gene, CDR3 protein, CDR3 DNA. D genes are given only for firm matches. A clone size is listed for some rows: how often the clone was seen (once, few, many), or a class if it is expanded.

-	TRBV11-2	TRBD2	TRBJ2-1	CASSLVGSGGLNEQFF	TGTGCCAGCAGCTTAGTAGGTAGCGGGGGCCTCAATGAGCAGTTCTTC
-	TRBV6-5	-	TRBJ1-5	CASSSGYSNQPQHF	TGTGCCAGCAGCTCCGGATATAGCAATCAGCCCCAGCATTTT
-	TRBV2	-	TRBJ1-2	CASRNGRAHPNPRYGYTF	TGTGCCAGCAGAAACGGAAGGGCCCATCCTAACCCGCGGTATGGCTACACCTTC
-	TRBV7-2	-	TRBJ2-5	CASSLEGGPKTQYF	TGTGCCAGCAGCTTAGAGGGGGGGCCAAAGACCCAGTACTTC
-	TRBV11-3	TRBD1	TRBJ1-1	CASSTRTGANTEAFF	TGTGCCAGCAGCACCCGGACAGGGGCGAACACTGAAGCTTTCTTT
-	TRBV5-6	TRBD1	TRBJ1-5	CASSDRDRVNQPQHF	TGTGCCAGCAGCGACCGGGACAGGGTCAATCAGCCCCAGCATTTT
-	TRBV3-1/TRBV3-2	-	TRBJ1-2	CASSQGRGYTF	TGTGCCAGCAGCCAAGGGCGTGGCTACACCTTC
once	TRBV6-1	TRBD1	TRBJ1-4	CASSGTGRGFNEKLFF	TGTGCCAGCAGTGGGACAGGGAGGGGCTTTAATGAAAAACTGTTTTTT
-	TRBV9	-	TRBJ1-1	CASSVGDGARTEAFF	TGTGCCAGCAGCGTAGGGGACGGTGCTCGCACTGAAGCTTTCTTT
-	TRBV11-2	TRBD1	TRBJ1-1	CASSPLRTGWSLEAFF	TGTGCCAGCAGCCCCCTCCGGACAGGGTGGTCCCTGGAAGCTTTCTTT
-	TRBV7-2	-	TRBJ1-2	CASSLYGGGYTF	TGTGCCAGCAGCTTATATGGGGGTGGCTACACCTTC
many	TRBV10-2	TRBD2	TRBJ2-2	CASSSTSGGFGGELFF	TGCGCCAGCAGTTCGACTAGCGGGGGGTTTGGCGGGGAGCTGTTTTTT
once	TRBV6-5	TRBD1	TRBJ2-1	CASSTDRATYNEQFF	TGTGCCAGCAGTACTGACAGGGCTACCTACAATGAGCAGTTCTTC
-	TRBV5-1	TRBD2	TRBJ2-1	CASSSSGVYNEQFF	TGCGCCAGCAGCTCTAGCGGGGTCTACAATGAGCAGTTCTTC
-	TRBV10-3	-	TRBJ1-1	CAIRRKPTESDAFF	TGTGCCATCAGGAGAAAACCGACAGAGAGTGACGCTTTCTTT
-	TRBV6-6	-	TRBJ1-2	CASTGPRREGYGYTF	TGTGCCAGCACAGGTCCCAGGCGTGAAGGCTATGGCTACACCTTC
-	TRBV7-2	-	TRBJ1-1	CASRHPQGWTEAFF	TGTGCCAGCCGCCACCCGCAGGGGTGGACTGAAGCTTTCTTT
-	TRBV29-1	-	TRBJ2-2	CSVEMGSTGELFF	TGCAGCGTTGAAATGGGGTCGACCGGGGAGCTGTTTTTT
once	TRBV6-5	TRBD1	TRBJ1-5	CASSFKGRGTVGSQHF	TGTGCCAGCAGTTTCAAAGGGAGGGGGACAGTAGGGAGCCAGCATTTT
-	TRBV4-3	-	TRBJ1-1	CASSQEHGGTEAFF	TGCGCCAGCAGCCAGGAACACGGGGGGACTGAAGCTTTCTTT
once	TRBV7-2	-	TRBJ2-5	CASSPGLEAQYF	TGTGCCAGCAGTCCAGGGTTAGAGGCCCAGTACTTC
-	TRBV18	-	TRBJ1-2	CASSPSLTPNYGYTF	TGTGCCAGCTCACCAAGCCTAACCCCTAACTATGGCTACACCTTC
once	TRBV7-6	-	TRBJ1-1	CASSRAQNTEAFF	TGTGCCAGCAGCCGTGCACAAAACACTGAAGCTTTCTTT
-	TRBV12-3/TRBV12-4	-	TRBJ1-2	CASTYRTAYGYTF	TGTGCCAGCACCTATAGGACAGCCTATGGCTACACCTTC
-	TRBV7-9	-	TRBJ1-1	CASSLRGTQAFF	TGTGCCAGCAGCTTAAGAGGAACCCAGGCTTTCTTT
once	TRBV27	TRBD1	TRBJ2-5	CASKSGQQGRETQYF	TGTGCCAGCAAGTCGGGACAGCAAGGGCGAGAGACCCAGTACTTC
-	TRBV30	-	TRBJ1-3	CAALVGLRESGNTIYF	TGTGCCGCCCTAGTGGGGTTGAGGGAATCGGGAAACACCATATATTTT
-	TRBV7-2	TRBD1	TRBJ1-5	CASSPWTGDQPQHF	TGTGCCAGCAGCCCTTGGACAGGGGATCAGCCCCAGCATTTT
-	TRBV19	-	TRBJ2-3	CASSSGPSTDTQYF	TGTGCCAGTAGCTCGGGCCCTAGCACAGATACGCAGTATTTT
once	TRBV2	-	TRBJ1-5	CASSGDSNQPQHF	TGTGCCAGCAGTGGGGATAGCAATCAGCCCCAGCATTTT
-	TRBV6-6	TRBD1	TRBJ2-7	CASSTSDRVGEQYF	TGTGCCAGCAGTACCTCGGACAGGGTGGGTGAGCAGTACTTC
-	TRBV5-1	TRBD2	TRBJ2-7	CASSQIAGGRTYEQYF	TGCGCCAGCAGCCAAATAGCGGGGGGCAGAACCTACGAGCAGTACTTC
-	TRBV6-1	TRBD2	TRBJ2-1	CASSVAGIYNEQFF	TGTGCCAGCAGTGTAGCGGGGATATACAATGAGCAGTTCTTC
-	TRBV24-1	-	TRBJ2-7	CATSDPRVGGYEQYF	TGTGCCACCAGTGATCCAAGGGTGGGGGGATACGAGCAGTACTTC
-	TRBV7-6	TRBD2	TRBJ2-1	CASSLRLAEAYNEQFF	TGTGCCAGCAGCTTACGACTAGCGGAGGCCTACAATGAGCAGTTCTTC
-	TRBV7-7	-	TRBJ2-5	CASSPGQGDQETQYF	TGTGCCAGCAGCCCGGGACAAGGGGACCAAGAGACCCAGTACTTC
-	TRBV2	TRBD2	TRBJ2-1	CAGGLVRQNEQFF	TGTGCCGGTGGACTAGTCCGACAGAATGAGCAGTTCTTC
-	TRBV30	-	TRBJ1-4	CAWRGTTTTSNEKLFF	TGTGCCTGGAGGGGGACGACAACAACTTCAAATGAAAAACTGTTTTTT
-	TRBV24-1	-	TRBJ2-5	CATSQGSDETQYF	TGTGCCACCAGCCAGGGGTCTGATGAGACCCAGTACTTC
-	TRBV15	-	TRBJ1-1	CATSRGLNTEAFF	TGTGCCACCAGCAGGGGATTGAACACTGAAGCTTTCTTT
-	TRBV7-6	-	TRBJ2-2	CASSTSQGGTDTGELFF	TGTGCCAGCAGCACATCCCAGGGGGGAACGGACACCGGGGAGCTGTTTTTT